This T cell receptor (beta chain) appears in the sequencing data of a study of blood T cells in healthy people across ages. Study-level results: TCR beta diversity, measured per million T cells, fell in a roughly linear way with age.

Primed by a sample-barcoded 5' primer and a J-beta primer mix, a second PCR proceeded for about 6 to 11 cycles. TCRdb analysed the 5' RACE reads with MiXCR anew, one entry per CDR3 protein. The sample comprises about 720,000 distinct CDR3 sequences, roughly 20% of which are singletons, and around 21% rests with the top ten. V was cut by 3 bases and J by 11 bases, with 19 bases left in between. The CDR3 consists of 14 residues. CDR1 is LGHNA, CDR2 YSLEER, per germline. This clonotype has more than one count but fewer than ten. What it binds is not known. The rearrangement uses TRBV4-3 and TRBJ1-1, with no clear D. This clonotype was sampled from a man between 65 and 85 years old in good health. Sample: blood. The CDR3 bases are TGCGCCAGCAGCCAGGAAGGATCTTCCCCTGGGGCTTTCTTT. Protein product: CASSQEGSSPGAFF.